This record concerns one TCR beta chain sequence. Sequencing used immunoSEQ multiplex PCR; TCRdb keeps in-frame clones, though not all of them. In the table there are about 170,000 clones, 86% of which are singletons. This CDR3 contains 16 residues. Germline V gene data show CDR1 as SGHTA and CDR2 as FQGNSA. Germline trimming cut 5 bases from V and 4 bases from J; bases unmatched to any gene: 11. The data are from a study of blood T cell repertoires in COVID-19. Looking at the study overall: Some COVID-19 samples were acute and others convalescent; all came from the United States, Italy and Spain. The analysed material was cDNA or gDNA that came from T cells, B-cell-depleted T cells, or PBMCs.

This chain uses TRBV7-2 with TRBJ2-5, with TRBD2 matching 9 bases. The sequencing sample was made of peripheral blood. This receptor was identified in a man aged 70 or older with acute or convalescent COVID-19. CDR3 sequence: CASSRGTSIFGETQYF. CDR3 nucleotides: TGTGCCAGCAGCCGCGGGACTAGCATCTTCGGAGAGACCCAGTACTTC.